By sample fraction, the clone carrying this T cell receptor beta chain is large. The target antigen is unknown. Per the germline V gene, CDR1 is SGHAT and CDR2 is FQNNGV. The CDR3 has 15 amino acids. J gave up 6 bases and V 5 bases, and 10 bases lay outside the gene matches. This entry belongs to a study of liver allograft versus peripheral blood T cells. Across the whole study: Transplanted-liver T cell receptor repertoires were compared with recipients' peripheral blood repertoires.

Whole-study findings and limits: Liver allografts reportedly held T cell receptor repertoires unlike those in peripheral blood.

Using its own MiXCR run on the reads, TCRdb lists one record per CDR3 protein. The data show 370 or so distinct CDR3 sequences, about 26% seen once. The chain is built from TRBV11-2 and TRBJ2-1; 7 bases fit TRBD1. The clonotype originates from a human patient who had a liver transplant. Some of the T cells might come from the graft donor. Here the CDR3 reads CASSLARGPLNEQFF. CDR3 bases: TGTGCCAGCAGCCTAGCAAGGGGGCCCCTCAATGAGCAGTTCTTC.